Below are 17 T cell receptor beta chains sequenced from a single sample in a study of T-cell reconstitution after alpha-beta-depleted transplantation in children. Preparing the TCRbeta library involved the use of unique molecular identifiers. MiXCR, run by TCRdb on the PCR reads, gives a single entry per CDR3 protein. The sample has hundreds of thousands of distinct CDR3 sequences, roughly 10% seen once; the top ten hold 6.2%. Material: PBMCs from the stem cell graft donor, obtained from the stem cell graft. Receptors originate from a human donor who donated a stem cell graft to a child with acute lymphoblastic leukemia.

This clonotype appeared a few times. This chain uses TRBV6-1 with TRBJ2-6; D unclear. V lost 11 bases to trimming and J lost 4 bases, with 18 bases between them. The germline gives CDR1 MNHNS, CDR2 SASEGT. The CDR3 extends over 15 amino acids. The CDR3 bases are TGTGCCGTGTCTATAGTGCACTCGGGGGCCAACGTCCTGACTTTC. It is translated as CAVSIVHSGANVLTF.

The chain joins TRBV24-1 to TRBJ2-2, with D perhaps matching TRBD2 (6 bases). The germline gives CDR1 KGHDR, CDR2 SFDVKD. The V gene lost 0 bases and the J gene lost 4 bases, with 14 bases spanning the gap. The CDR3 runs to 17 residues. The CDR3 region has the DNA TGTGCCACCAGTGATTTGGGGACTCGACAGTCCACCGGGGAGCTGTTTTTT. It codes for CATSDLGTRQSTGELFF.

The chain carries TRBV14 and TRBJ2-5, with D unresolved. Between the trimmed V and J ends, which lost 3 bases and 4 bases, there was a span of 12 bases. CDR1 and CDR2 from the germline V gene are SGHDN and FVKESK. CDR3 size: 14 residues. For the CDR3, the DNA is TGTGCCAGCAGCCAGATAACCCCCCCAGAGACCCAGTACTTC. Translating it yields CASSQITPPETQYF.

This clonotype was seen at least ten times. The chain employs TRBV29-1 and TRBJ2-1; possibly TRBD1 for D (5 bases). Germline values: CDR1 SQVTM, CDR2 ANQGSEA. CDR3 size: 15 residues. V lost 3 bases, J lost 5 bases, and 17 bases lay in between. This CDR3 reads CSVDEFQGRDNEQFF. CDR3 sequence (DNA): TGCAGCGTTGATGAGTTCCAGGGTCGGGACAATGAGCAGTTCTTC.

This clonotype was detected only a few times. The chain joins TRBV18 to TRBJ2-7; TRBD2 matches 7 bases. This CDR3 has 14 amino acids. The V and J ends lost 3 bases and 4 bases, in that order; junction bases with no gene match: 6. Germline values: CDR1 KGHSH, CDR2 LQKENI. CDR3 nucleotides: TGTGCCAGCTCACCCGCAGCGGGACGATACGAGCAGTACTTC. It is translated as CASSPAAGRYEQYF.

There are many counts of this clonotype. This chain uses TRBV5-1 with TRBJ1-1; tentatively, D is TRBD1 (5 bases). This CDR3 is built from 15 residues. V was cut by 4 bases and J by 3 bases, with 16 bases left in between. The germline CDR1 and CDR2 sequences are SGHRS and YFSETQ. CDR3 amino acids: CASSEGSFGHTEAFF. The CDR3 DNA is TGCGCCAGCAGCGAGGGGTCTTTTGGGCACACTGAAGCTTTCTTT.

This clonotype was counted a few times. The rearrangement links TRBV12-3 or TRBV12-4 to TRBJ1-1; D might be TRBD1 (5 bases). The length of the CDR3 is 13 residues. The V end lost 6 bases, the J end lost 0 bases, and 8 bases lay between the germline ends. Here the CDR3 reads CASRDMMNTEAFF. The CDR3 DNA is TGTGCCAGCAGGGACATGATGAACACTGAAGCTTTCTTT.

The chain carries TRBV11-2 and TRBJ2-5, with D possibly being TRBD1 or TRBD2 (6 bases each). The length of the CDR3 is 14 residues. Trimming took 5 bases from V and 5 from J, leaving 15 bases between them. Germline loops: CDR1 SGHAT, CDR2 FQNNGV. CDR3 sequence reads: CASSRKGGWETQYF. The CDR3 coding sequence is TGTGCCAGCAGCCGGAAGGGGGGTTGGGAGACCCAGTACTTC.

The sample holds a few counts of this clonotype. This chain links TRBV18 with TRBJ2-3, with D possibly being TRBD1 (6 bases). V gave up 3 bases and J gave up 5 bases, with 12 bases separating them. Per the germline V gene, CDR1 is KGHSH and CDR2 is LQKENI. The CDR3 loop spans 14 amino acids. As DNA, the CDR3 is TGTGCCAGCTCACCGCCCGGACAGAGAGATACGCAGTATTTT. It yields the protein CASSPPGQRDTQYF.

J is TRBJ1-5 and V is TRBV7-2; D is perhaps TRBD1 (5 bases). Trimming left V 5 bases short and J 5 bases short, with 16 bases between. Germline values: CDR1 SGHTA, CDR2 FQGNSA. The CDR3 has 15 residues. CDR3 DNA sequence: TGTGCCAGCAGCACTCCCGGGGGAATGTATCAGCCCCAGCATTTT. This gives the protein CASSTPGGMYQPQHF. The variable domain in full, with the rest retrieved from reference TRBV7-2 and TRBJ1-5, is GAGVSQSPSNKVTEKGKDVELRCDPISGHTALYWYRQSLGQGLEFLIYFQGNSAPDKSGLPSDRFSAERTGGSVSTLTIQRTQQEDSAVYLCASSTPGGMYQPQHFGDGTRLSIL.

In this sample, this clonotype turned up a few times. CDR3 loop: CASSLGRGGKTIFNEKLFF. The DNA for the CDR3 is TGCGCCAGCAGCTTGGGCCGGGGGGGAAAAACGATATTCAATGAAAAACTGTTTTTT. This rearrangement joins TRBV5-1 to TRBJ1-4, with TRBD1 as a possible D gene (5 bases). The CDR3 length is 19 residues. From germline, CDR1 is SGHRS and CDR2 YFSETQ. The germline V and J ends were trimmed by 0 bases and 5 bases, with 23 bases remaining between them.

This clonotype was counted at least ten times. The J gene is TRBJ1-2, the V gene TRBV7-9; the match to TRBD1 covers 8 bases. This CDR3 comprises 15 residues. V was pared by 3 bases and J by 4 bases, with 7 bases of the junction left unmatched. The germline V gene has CDR1 SEHNR and CDR2 FQNEAQ (reference sequence). The CDR3 coding sequence is TGTGCCAGCAGCTTCTCTGACAGGGGAGGCTATGGCTACACCTTC. As protein: CASSFSDRGGYGYTF.

This chain uses TRBV9 with TRBJ2-2; D not certain. CDR3 size: 14 residues. Germline CDR1 is SGDLS and CDR2 is YYNGEE. Trimming took 0 bases from V and 2 from J, leaving 5 bases between them. CDR3 protein: CASSVVQNTGELFF. CDR3 nucleotide sequence: TGTGCCAGCAGCGTAGTACAAAACACCGGGGAGCTGTTTTTT. Looking up the rest from reference TRBV9 and TRBJ2-2 gives the full variable domain: DSGVTQTPKHLITATGQRVTLRCSPRSGDLSVYWYQQSLDQGLQFLIQYYNGEERAKGNILERFSAQQFPDLHSELNLSSLELGDSALYFCASSVVQNTGELFFGEGSRLTVL.

CDR3 amino acids: CASTSIQGGSPLHF. The CDR3 DNA is TGTGCCAGCACGAGCATCCAGGGTGGTTCACCCCTCCACTTT. The chain recombines TRBV27 with TRBJ1-6; the D gene is possibly TRBD1 (5 bases). Between the trimmed V and J ends, which lost 7 bases and 9 bases, there was a span of 16 bases. This CDR3 contains 14 residues. The germline V gene has CDR1 MNHEY and CDR2 SMNVEV (reference sequence).

This clonotype has a single count. The chain links TRBV5-4 to TRBJ1-4; TRBD1 is a possible D gene (5 bases). Trimming removed 4 bases from V and 8 bases from J, with 21 bases in between. This CDR3 contains 16 residues. Per germline, CDR1 SGHNT and CDR2 YYREEE (reference sequence). This CDR3 is CASSLAGRGADEKLFF. The CDR3 DNA reads TGTGCCAGCAGCCTGGCCGGGAGGGGCGCGGACGAAAAACTGTTTTTT.

This clonotype was observed a few times. V gene TRBV20-1 combines with J gene TRBJ2-1; 10 bases are a match to TRBD2. The CDR3 is made up of 17 amino acids. The ends lost 5 bases at V and 6 bases at J; junction bases unmatched: 16. Germline V gene sequence: CDR1 DFQATT, CDR2 SNEGSKA (reference sequence). CDR3: CSAGKLSGGLPSNEQFF. CDR3 nucleotides: TGCAGTGCTGGAAAACTTAGCGGGGGGCTACCCAGCAATGAGCAGTTCTTC.

This clonotype was found a few times. The J gene is TRBJ1-1, the V gene TRBV4-3; D may be TRBD1 (6 bases). V gave up 4 bases and J gave up 3 bases, with 12 bases separating them. The CDR3 extends over 14 amino acids. Per the germline V gene, CDR1 is LGHNA and CDR2 is YSLEER. The CDR3 sequence is CASSPRGVDTEAFF. CDR3 bases: TGCGCCAGCAGCCCAAGGGGGGTGGACACTGAAGCTTTCTTT.